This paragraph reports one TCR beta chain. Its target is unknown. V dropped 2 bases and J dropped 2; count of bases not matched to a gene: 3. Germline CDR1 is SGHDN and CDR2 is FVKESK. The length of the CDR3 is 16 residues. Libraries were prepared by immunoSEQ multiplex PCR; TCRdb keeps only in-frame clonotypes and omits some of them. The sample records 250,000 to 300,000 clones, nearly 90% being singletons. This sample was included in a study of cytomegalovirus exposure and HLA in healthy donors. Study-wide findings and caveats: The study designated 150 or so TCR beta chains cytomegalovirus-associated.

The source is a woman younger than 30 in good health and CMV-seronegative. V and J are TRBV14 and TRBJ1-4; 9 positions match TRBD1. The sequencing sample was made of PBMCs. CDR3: CASSQTGGSTNEKLFF. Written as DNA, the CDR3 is TGTGCCAGCAGCCAAACAGGGGGCTCGACTAATGAAAAACTGTTTTTT.